A single sample is the source of the 17 T cell receptor beta chains below, sequenced in a study of T cell changes during pregnancy in multiple sclerosis. Method: immunoSEQ multiplex PCR; TCRdb's copy keeps in-frame clones and lacks some. The sample records about 130,000 clones, 95% to 98% being singletons. Sequenced material: peripheral blood, taken after pregnancy. These receptors were obtained from a female donor with multiple sclerosis, enrolled in a pregnancy study.

CDR3 in amino acids: CASSGVNTEAFF. The CDR3 DNA reads as TGTGCCAGCAGTGGCGTGAACACTGAAGCTTTCTTT. This chain connects TRBV25-1 to TRBJ1-1; D unclear. The V end lost 4 bases, the J end lost 0 bases, and 3 bases lay between the germline ends. Germline V gives CDR1 MGHDK, CDR2 SYGVNS. The CDR3 sequence is 12 residues long.

The chain has TRBV9 and TRBJ2-7; tentatively, D is TRBD1 (6 bases). The CDR3 sequence is 16 residues long. Deletions cut 0 bases from V and 0 bases from J, with 13 bases between. The germline CDR1 and CDR2 sequences are SGDLS and YYNGEE. CDR3 DNA: TGTGCCAGCAGCGTAGCTCGGACAGCGAGCTCCTACGAGCAGTACTTC. It encodes CASSVARTASSYEQYF.

The chain recombines TRBV21-1 with TRBJ2-1; the table's D call, TRBD2, has no DNA check behind it. TRBV21-1 is noted as a pseudogene. The CDR3 is 16 residues long. The CDR3 here is CASGRGWLAGVNEQFF. The CDR3 nucleotides read TGTGCCAGCGGACGGGGATGGCTAGCGGGAGTCAATGAGCAGTTCTTC.

The rearrangement links TRBV6-5 to TRBJ2-7, with 7 positions matching TRBD2. Germline CDR1 is MNHEY and CDR2 is SVGAGI. V lost 2 bases to trimming and J lost 3 bases; unmatched junction nucleotides: 4. The CDR3 loop spans 14 amino acids. The chain's CDR3 is CASSYTRGDYEQYF. The CDR3 coding sequence is TGTGCCAGCAGTTACACCCGGGGGGACTACGAGCAGTACTTC.

The chain has TRBV2 and TRBJ2-7; 14 bases agree with TRBD2. CDR1 and CDR2 (germline): SNHLY, FYNNEI. V lost 6 bases and J lost 5; bases outside the gene matches: 15. The CDR3 is 18 residues long. The CDR3 here is CASSYGTSGRFPLNEQYF. CDR3 DNA: TGTGCCAGCAGCTATGGGACTAGCGGGAGATTTCCCCTCAACGAGCAGTACTTC.

This sequence joins TRBV5-1 and TRBJ1-1; the D gene is possibly TRBD1 (5 bases). This CDR3 is 15 amino acids long. The V and J ends lost 0 bases and 0 bases respectively, with 9 bases between them. Germline CDR1 reads SGHRS; CDR2 reads YFSETQ. The CDR3 DNA sequence: TGCGCCAGCAGCTTGGTCGACAGCATGAACACTGAAGCTTTCTTT. Its translation: CASSLVDSMNTEAFF.

V and J are TRBV4-2 and TRBJ2-1, with D hard to call. V lost 0 bases to trimming and J lost 9 bases, with 12 bases between them. The CDR3 loop spans 14 amino acids. Germline V CDR1 and CDR2: LGHNA, YNFKEQ. The CDR3 coding sequence is TGTGCCAGCAGCCAAGATCTCGATAGAGGTGAGCAGTTCTTC. It yields the protein CASSQDLDRGEQFF.

This chain's CDR3 is CASSHMGQNQETQYF. CDR3 bases: TGTGCCAGCAGCCATATGGGACAGAACCAAGAGACCCAGTACTTC. V gene TRBV9 combines with J gene TRBJ2-5; 7 bases line up with TRBD1. With 4 bases clipped from V and 0 bases from J, the junction kept 6 bases outside the gene matches. From germline, CDR1 is SGDLS and CDR2 YYNGEE. The length of the CDR3 is 15 residues. Supplemented by reference TRBV9 and TRBJ2-5, the full variable domain reads DSGVTQTPKHLITATGQRVTLRCSPRSGDLSVYWYQQSLDQGLQFLIQYYNGEERAKGNILERFSAQQFPDLHSELNLSSLELGDSALYFCASSHMGQNQETQYFGPGTRLLVL.

J is TRBJ2-7 and V is TRBV19; 9 bases fit TRBD1. The trim removed 4 bases at V and 2 bases at J, leaving 3 bases unmatched. The germline V gene encodes CDR1 LNHDA and CDR2 SQIVND (reference sequence). This CDR3 is built from 14 residues. CDR3 protein: CASSSRDRAYEQYF. For the CDR3, the DNA is TGTGCCAGTAGTAGCCGGGACAGGGCCTACGAGCAGTACTTC.

The table lists this clone with a count of one. The chain carries TRBV2 and TRBJ1-5; D might be TRBD1 (5 bases). The germline V gene encodes CDR1 SNHLY and CDR2 FYNNEI. V lost 11 bases to trimming and J lost 5 bases, with 19 bases between them. CDR3 size: 14 residues. The chain's CDR3 is CASGEARVYQPQHF. The CDR3 DNA is TGTGCCTCAGGTGAGGCCAGGGTCTATCAGCCCCAGCATTTT.

The chain combines TRBV4-3 with TRBJ2-3, with D tentatively TRBD1 (6 bases). Germline-derived CDR1 and CDR2 are LGHNA and YSLEER. V lost 1 base and J lost 2, with 19 bases in between. The CDR3 loop spans 18 amino acids. CDR3 protein: CASSQVLLDRTNTDTQYF. CDR3 nucleotide sequence: TGCGCCAGCAGCCAAGTTCTCCTAGACAGGACAAACACAGATACGCAGTATTTT.

The genes are TRBV7-9 and TRBJ2-1; no clear D. CDR1 SEHNR and CDR2 FQNEAQ come from the germline V gene (reference sequence). Trimming stripped 6 bases from V and 0 bases from J, with 9 bases between. The CDR3 covers 14 residues. CDR3 coding DNA: TGTGCCAGCAGTATAGCCAGCTCCTACAATGAGCAGTTCTTC. It is translated as CASSIASSYNEQFF. Complete variable domain (other parts from reference TRBV7-9 and TRBJ2-1): DTGVSQNPRHKITKRGQNVTFRCDPISEHNRLYWYRQTLGQGPEFLTYFQNEAQLEKSRLLSDRFSAERPKGSFSTLEIQRTEQGDSAMYLCASSIASSYNEQFFGPGTRLTVL.

This clone came up once. This sequence joins TRBV15 and TRBJ1-3, with D perhaps matching TRBD1 (5 bases). From germline, CDR1 is LNHNV and CDR2 YYDKDF (reference sequence). The CDR3 is made up of 17 amino acids. The V end lost 0 bases, the J end lost 2 bases, and 14 bases lay between the germline ends. CDR3 sequence (DNA): TGTGCCACCAGCAGAGATCTGGCAGGGCGTGCTGGAAACACCATATATTTT. As protein: CATSRDLAGRAGNTIYF.

The chain has TRBV7-9 and TRBJ1-4; TRBD1 matches at 8 bases. CDR1 is SEHNR and CDR2 is FQNEAQ in the germline V gene (reference sequence). With V trimmed by 4 bases and J by 8 bases, 9 bases remained unmatched. There are 15 residues in the CDR3. CDR3 in DNA: TGTGCCAGCAGCTACCTCGGACAGGGAGGGGAAAAACTGTTTTTT. It is translated as CASSYLGQGGEKLFF.

The rearrangement joins TRBV4-2 to TRBJ1-2, with TRBD1 matching 7 bases. The V and J ends lost 0 bases and 8 bases, in that order; junction bases with no gene match: 9. CDR1 LGHNA and CDR2 YNFKEQ come from the germline V gene. The CDR3 consists of 15 residues. The CDR3 loop reads CASSQDTGAPLGYTF. CDR3 nucleotide sequence: TGTGCCAGCAGCCAAGATACAGGGGCCCCCTTAGGCTACACCTTC.

The chain uses TRBV5-1 and TRBJ2-2, with 8 positions matching TRBD1. This CDR3 has 17 amino acids. Trimming removed 4 bases from V and 1 base from J; junction bases left unmatched: 9. Germline loops: CDR1 SGHRS, CDR2 YFSETQ. The CDR3 here is CASSRNGQGRNTGELFF. The CDR3 DNA is TGCGCCAGCAGCCGGAATGGACAGGGTCGGAACACCGGGGAGCTGTTTTTT.

The chain has TRBV11-1 and TRBJ2-1; 9 bases line up with TRBD2. The ends lost 2 bases at V and 4 bases at J; junction bases unmatched: 15. Germline V lookup: CDR1 SGHAT, CDR2 FQDESV (reference sequence). CDR3 size: 19 residues. The DNA of the CDR3 is TGTGCCAGCAGCTTAAACTCCGGAGAGGGCGGGAGGGCTTACAATGAGCAGTTCTTC. It specifies CASSLNSGEGGRAYNEQFF.